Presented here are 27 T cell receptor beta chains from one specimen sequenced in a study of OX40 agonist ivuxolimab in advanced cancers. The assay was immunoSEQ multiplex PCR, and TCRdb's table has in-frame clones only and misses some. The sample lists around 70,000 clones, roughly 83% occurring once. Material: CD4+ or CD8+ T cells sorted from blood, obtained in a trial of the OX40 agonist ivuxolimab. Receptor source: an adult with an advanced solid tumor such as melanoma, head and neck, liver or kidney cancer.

CDR3 in amino acids: CASKLDNDEQYF. The CDR3, as DNA: TGTGCCAGCAAACTAGATAACGACGAGCAGTACTTC. This rearrangement joins TRBV7-9 to TRBJ2-7, with a tentative D call TRBD2 (5 bases). The CDR3 extends over 12 amino acids. The V and J ends lost 7 bases and 5 bases respectively, with 12 bases between them. Germline CDR1 is SEHNR and CDR2 is FQNEAQ (reference sequence).

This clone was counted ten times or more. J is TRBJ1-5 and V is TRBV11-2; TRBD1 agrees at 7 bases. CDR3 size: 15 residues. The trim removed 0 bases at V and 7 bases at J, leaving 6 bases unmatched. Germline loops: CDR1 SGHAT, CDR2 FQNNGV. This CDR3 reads CASSLDWGGGQPQHF. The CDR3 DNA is TGTGCCAGCAGCTTAGATTGGGGAGGGGGCCAGCCCCAGCATTTT.

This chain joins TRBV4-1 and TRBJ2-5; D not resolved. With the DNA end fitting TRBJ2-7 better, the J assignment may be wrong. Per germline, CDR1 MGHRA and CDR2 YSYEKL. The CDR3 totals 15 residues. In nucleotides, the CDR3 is TGCGCCAGCAGCCAAGAAATAAGCGCGACTTACGAGCAGTACTTC. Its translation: CASSQEISATYEQYF.

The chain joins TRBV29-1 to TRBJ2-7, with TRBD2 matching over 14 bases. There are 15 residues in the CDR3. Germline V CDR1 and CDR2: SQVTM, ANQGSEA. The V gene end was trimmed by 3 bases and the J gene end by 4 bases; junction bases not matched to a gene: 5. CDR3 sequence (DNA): TGCAGCGTTGATGGGACTAGCGGGGGAAAGTACGAGCAGTACTTC. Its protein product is CSVDGTSGGKYEQYF.

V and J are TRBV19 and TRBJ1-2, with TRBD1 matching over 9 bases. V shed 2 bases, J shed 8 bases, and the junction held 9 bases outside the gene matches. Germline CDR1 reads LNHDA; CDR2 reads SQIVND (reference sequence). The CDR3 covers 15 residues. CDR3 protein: CASSIIWDRVNGYTF. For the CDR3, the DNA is TGTGCCAGTAGTATAATTTGGGACAGGGTAAACGGCTACACCTTC.

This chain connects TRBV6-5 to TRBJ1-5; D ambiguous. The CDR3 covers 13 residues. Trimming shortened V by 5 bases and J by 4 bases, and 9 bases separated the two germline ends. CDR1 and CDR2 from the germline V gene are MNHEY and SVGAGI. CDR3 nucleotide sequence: TGTGCCAGCAGTGCCGGACGAAATCAGCCCCAGCATTTT. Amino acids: CASSAGRNQPQHF.

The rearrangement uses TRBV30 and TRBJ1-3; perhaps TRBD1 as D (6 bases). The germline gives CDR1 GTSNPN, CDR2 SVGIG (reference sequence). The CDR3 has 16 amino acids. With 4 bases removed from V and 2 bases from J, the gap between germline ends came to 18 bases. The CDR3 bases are TGTGCCTGGACCTCCCTCTGGGGGCAGGCTGGAAACACCATATATTTT. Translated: CAWTSLWGQAGNTIYF.

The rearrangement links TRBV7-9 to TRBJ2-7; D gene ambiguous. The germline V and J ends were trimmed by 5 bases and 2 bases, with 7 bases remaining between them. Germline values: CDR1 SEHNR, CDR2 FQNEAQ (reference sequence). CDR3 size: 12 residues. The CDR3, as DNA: TGTGCCAGCAGCCCTAAAGCCTACGAGCAGTACTTC. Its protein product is CASSPKAYEQYF.

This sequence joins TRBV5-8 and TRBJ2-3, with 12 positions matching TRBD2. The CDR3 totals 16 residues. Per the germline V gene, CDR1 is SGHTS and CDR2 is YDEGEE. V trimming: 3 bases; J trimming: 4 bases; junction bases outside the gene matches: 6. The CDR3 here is CASSSLTSGGADTQYF. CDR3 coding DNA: TGTGCCAGCAGCTCCCTGACTAGCGGGGGAGCAGATACGCAGTATTTT.

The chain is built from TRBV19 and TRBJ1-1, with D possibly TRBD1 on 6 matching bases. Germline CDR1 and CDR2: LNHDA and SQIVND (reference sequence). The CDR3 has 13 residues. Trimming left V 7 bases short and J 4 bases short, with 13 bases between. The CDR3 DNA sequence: TGTGCCAGTATGGTCGGACAGTCCACTGAAGCTTTCTTT. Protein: CASMVGQSTEAFF.

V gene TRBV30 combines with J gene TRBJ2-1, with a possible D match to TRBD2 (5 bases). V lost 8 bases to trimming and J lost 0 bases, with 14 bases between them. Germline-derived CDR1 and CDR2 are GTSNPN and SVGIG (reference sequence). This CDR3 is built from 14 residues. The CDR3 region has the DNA TGTGCCCTTTGCGCGGGTCCCTCCTACAATGAGCAGTTCTTC. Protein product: CALCAGPSYNEQFF.

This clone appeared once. The chain's CDR3 is CAWSDYLTSGGTKVAKNIQYF. CDR3 sequence (DNA): TGTGCCTGGAGCGATTACCTAACTAGCGGGGGGACCAAAGTAGCCAAAAACATTCAGTACTTC. V is TRBV30 and J is TRBJ2-4; 12 bases are shared with TRBD2. The CDR3 runs to 21 residues. Germline loops: CDR1 GTSNPN, CDR2 SVGIG (reference sequence). The V gene end was trimmed by 3 bases and the J gene end by 0 bases; junction bases not matched to a gene: 18.

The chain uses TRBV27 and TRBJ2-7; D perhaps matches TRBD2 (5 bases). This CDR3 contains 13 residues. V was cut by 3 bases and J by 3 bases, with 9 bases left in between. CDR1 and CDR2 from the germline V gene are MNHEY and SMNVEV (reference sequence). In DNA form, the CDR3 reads TGTGCCAGCAGTTTTAGGACTGGCTACGAGCAGTACTTC. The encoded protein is CASSFRTGYEQYF.

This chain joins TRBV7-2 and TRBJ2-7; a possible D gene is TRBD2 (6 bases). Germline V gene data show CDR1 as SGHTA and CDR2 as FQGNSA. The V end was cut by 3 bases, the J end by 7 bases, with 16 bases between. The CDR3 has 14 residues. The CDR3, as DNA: TGTGCCAGCAGCTTCGGGCGGGGTTTCTCGGAGCAGTACTTC. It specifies CASSFGRGFSEQYF. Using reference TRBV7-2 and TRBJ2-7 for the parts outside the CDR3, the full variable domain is GAGVSQSPSNKVTEKGKDVELRCDPISGHTALYWYRQSLGQGLEFLIYFQGNSAPDKSGLPSDRFSAERTGGSVSTLTIQRTQQEDSAVYLCASSFGRGFSEQYFGPGTRLTVT.

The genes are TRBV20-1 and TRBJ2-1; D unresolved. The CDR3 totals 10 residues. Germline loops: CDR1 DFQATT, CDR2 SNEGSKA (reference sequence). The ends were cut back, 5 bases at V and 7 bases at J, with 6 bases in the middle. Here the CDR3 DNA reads TGCAGTGCTCAGAATAATGAGCAGTTCTTC. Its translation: CSAQNNEQFF.

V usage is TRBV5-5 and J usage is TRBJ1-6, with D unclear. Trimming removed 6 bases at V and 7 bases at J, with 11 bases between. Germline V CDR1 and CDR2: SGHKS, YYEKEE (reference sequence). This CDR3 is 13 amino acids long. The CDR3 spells CASTPELNSPLHF. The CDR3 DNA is TGTGCCAGCACCCCCGAGTTAAATTCACCCCTCCACTTT.

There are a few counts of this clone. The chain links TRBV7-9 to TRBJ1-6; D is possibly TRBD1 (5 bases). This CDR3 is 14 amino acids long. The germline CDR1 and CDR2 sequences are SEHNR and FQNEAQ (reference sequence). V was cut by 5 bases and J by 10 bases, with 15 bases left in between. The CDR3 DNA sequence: TGTGCCAGCAGCCCGGGGCTCTCGGGATCACCCCTCCACTTT. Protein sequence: CASSPGLSGSPLHF. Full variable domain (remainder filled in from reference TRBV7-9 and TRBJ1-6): DTGVSQNPRHKITKRGQNVTFRCDPISEHNRLYWYRQTLGQGPEFLTYFQNEAQLEKSRLLSDRFSAERPKGSFSTLEIQRTEQGDSAMYLCASSPGLSGSPLHFGNGTRLTVT.

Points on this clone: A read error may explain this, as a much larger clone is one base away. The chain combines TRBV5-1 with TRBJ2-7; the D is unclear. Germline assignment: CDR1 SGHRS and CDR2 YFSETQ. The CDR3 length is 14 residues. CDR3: CASSAPESSYGQYF. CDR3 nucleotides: TGCGCCAGCAGCGCTCCGGAGAGCTCCTACGGGCAGTACTTC.

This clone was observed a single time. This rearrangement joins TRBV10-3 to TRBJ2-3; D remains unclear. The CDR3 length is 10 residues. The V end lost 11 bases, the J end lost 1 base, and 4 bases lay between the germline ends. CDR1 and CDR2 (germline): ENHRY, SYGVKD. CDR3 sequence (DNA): TGTGCCTCTGGCACAGATACGCAGTATTTT. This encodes CASGTDTQYF.

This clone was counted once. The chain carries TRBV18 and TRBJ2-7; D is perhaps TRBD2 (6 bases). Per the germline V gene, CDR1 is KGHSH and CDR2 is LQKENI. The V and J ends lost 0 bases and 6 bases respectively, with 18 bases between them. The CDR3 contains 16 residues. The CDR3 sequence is CASSPPSGTGLGEQYF. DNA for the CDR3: TGTGCCAGCTCACCACCTTCCGGGACTGGCTTAGGCGAGCAGTACTTC.

DNA for the CDR3: TGTGCCAGCAGCGCCCGACAGAGAGCGGGGAATGAGCAGTTCTTC. The encoded protein is CASSARQRAGNEQFF. The chain combines TRBV7-8 with TRBJ2-1; 7 nucleotides agree with TRBD2. The CDR3 runs to 15 residues. The J segment lost 7 bases and the V segment lost 5 bases, leaving 11 bases of the junction unmatched. In germline, CDR1 is SGHVS, CDR2 FQNEAQ.

The CDR3 DNA sequence: TGTGCCCAGAATAAACAGCTTAATGAAAAACTGTTTTTT. This codes for CAQNKQLNEKLFF. The V and J genes are TRBV30 and TRBJ1-4; D gene uncertain. Per the germline V gene, CDR1 is GTSNPN and CDR2 is SVGIG (reference sequence). CDR3 length: 13 residues. Trimming removed 8 bases at V and 4 bases at J, with 14 bases between.

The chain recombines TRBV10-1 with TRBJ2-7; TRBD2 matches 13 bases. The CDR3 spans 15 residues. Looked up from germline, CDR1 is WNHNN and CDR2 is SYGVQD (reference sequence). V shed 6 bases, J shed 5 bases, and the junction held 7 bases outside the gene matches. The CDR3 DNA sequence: TGCGCCAGCAGCTCCGGGACTAGCGGGGTCGACGAGCAGTACTTC. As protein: CASSSGTSGVDEQYF.

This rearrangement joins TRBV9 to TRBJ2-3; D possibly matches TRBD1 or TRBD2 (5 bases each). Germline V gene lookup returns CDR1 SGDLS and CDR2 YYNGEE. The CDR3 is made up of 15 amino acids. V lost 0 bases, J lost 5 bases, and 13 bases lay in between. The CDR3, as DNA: TGTGCCAGCAGCGTAGTGGGACGGCTCGTAGATACGCAGTATTTT. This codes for CASSVVGRLVDTQYF.

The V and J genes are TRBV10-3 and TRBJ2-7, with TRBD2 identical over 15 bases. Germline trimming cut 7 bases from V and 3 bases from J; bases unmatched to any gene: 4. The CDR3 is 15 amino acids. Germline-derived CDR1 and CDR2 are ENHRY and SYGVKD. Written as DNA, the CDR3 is TGTGCCATCACCTGGGGACTAGCGGGAGGCTACGAGCAGTACTTC. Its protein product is CAITWGLAGGYEQYF.

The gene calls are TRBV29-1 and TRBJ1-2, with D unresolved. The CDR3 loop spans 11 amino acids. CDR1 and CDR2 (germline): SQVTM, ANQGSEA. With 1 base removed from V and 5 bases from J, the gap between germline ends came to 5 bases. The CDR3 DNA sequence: TGCAGCGTTGAAGCAGAGTATGGCTACACCTTC. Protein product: CSVEAEYGYTF.

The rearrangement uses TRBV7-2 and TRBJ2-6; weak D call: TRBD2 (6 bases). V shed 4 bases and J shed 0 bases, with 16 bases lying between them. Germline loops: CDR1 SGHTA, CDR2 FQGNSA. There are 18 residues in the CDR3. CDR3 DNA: TGTGCCAGCAGCTCCCGCCGGTTCGGGGGCTCTGGGGCCAACGTCCTGACTTTC. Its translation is CASSSRRFGGSGANVLTF.